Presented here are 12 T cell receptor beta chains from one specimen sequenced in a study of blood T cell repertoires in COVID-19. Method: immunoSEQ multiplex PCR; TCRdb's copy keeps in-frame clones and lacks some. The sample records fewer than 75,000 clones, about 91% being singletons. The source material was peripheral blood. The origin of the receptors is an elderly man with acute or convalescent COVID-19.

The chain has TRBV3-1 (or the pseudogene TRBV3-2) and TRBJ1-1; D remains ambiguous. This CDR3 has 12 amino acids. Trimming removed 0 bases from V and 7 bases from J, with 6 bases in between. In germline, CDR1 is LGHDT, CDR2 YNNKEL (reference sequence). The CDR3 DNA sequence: TGTGCCAGCAGCCAAGATTACAGTGAAGCTTTCTTT. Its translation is CASSQDYSEAFF.

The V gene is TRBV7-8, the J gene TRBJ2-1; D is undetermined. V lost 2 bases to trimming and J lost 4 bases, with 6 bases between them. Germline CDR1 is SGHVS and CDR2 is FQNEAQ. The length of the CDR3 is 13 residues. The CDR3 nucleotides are TGTGCCAGCAGCTTAAACGGTTACAATGAGCAGTTCTTC. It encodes CASSLNGYNEQFF.

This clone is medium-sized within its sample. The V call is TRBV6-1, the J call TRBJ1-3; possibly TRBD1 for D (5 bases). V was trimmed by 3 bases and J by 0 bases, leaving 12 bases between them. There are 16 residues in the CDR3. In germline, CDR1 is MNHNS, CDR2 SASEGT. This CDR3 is CASSDRAPYSGNTIYF. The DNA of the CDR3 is TGTGCCAGCAGTGACAGGGCTCCATACTCTGGAAACACCATATATTTT.

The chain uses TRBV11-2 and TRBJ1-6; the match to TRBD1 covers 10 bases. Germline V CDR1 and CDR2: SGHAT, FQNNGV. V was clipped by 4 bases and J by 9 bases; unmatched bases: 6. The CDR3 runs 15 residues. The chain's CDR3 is CASSYTGTGVSPLHF. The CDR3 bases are TGTGCCAGCAGCTATACCGGGACAGGGGTTTCACCCCTCCACTTT.

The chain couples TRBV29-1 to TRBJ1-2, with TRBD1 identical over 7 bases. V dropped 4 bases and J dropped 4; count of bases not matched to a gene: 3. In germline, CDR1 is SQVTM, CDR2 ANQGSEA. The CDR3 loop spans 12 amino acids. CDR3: CSVAGTAYGYTF. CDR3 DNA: TGCAGCGTTGCCGGGACAGCCTATGGCTACACCTTC.

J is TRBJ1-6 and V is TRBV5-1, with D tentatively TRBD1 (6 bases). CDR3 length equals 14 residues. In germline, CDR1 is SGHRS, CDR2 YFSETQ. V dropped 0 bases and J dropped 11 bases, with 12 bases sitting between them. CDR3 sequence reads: CASSLDREGAPLHF. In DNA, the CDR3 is TGCGCCAGCAGCTTGGACAGGGAAGGGGCACCCCTCCACTTT.

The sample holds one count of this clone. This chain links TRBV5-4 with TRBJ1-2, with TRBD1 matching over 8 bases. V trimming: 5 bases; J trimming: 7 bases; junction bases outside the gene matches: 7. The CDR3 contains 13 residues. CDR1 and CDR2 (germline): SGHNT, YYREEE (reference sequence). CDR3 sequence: CASSVGQVAGYTF. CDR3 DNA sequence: TGTGCCAGCAGTGTGGGACAGGTTGCTGGCTACACCTTC.

CDR3 DNA sequence: TGTGCCAGCAGCTTCAGTTTTGAGCAGTTCTTC. It is translated as CASSFSFEQFF. V usage is TRBV7-9 and J usage is TRBJ2-1; D gene unclear. Trimming removed 3 bases at V and 9 bases at J, with 6 bases between. Germline lookup yields CDR1 SEHNR and CDR2 FQNEAQ (reference sequence). CDR3 size: 11 residues.

The CDR3 DNA sequence: TGTGCCAGCAGCCGGGGACAGGGCCTCGAACAGCCCCAGCATTTT. Protein: CASSRGQGLEQPQHF. This chain connects TRBV9 to TRBJ1-5; TRBD1 matches 9 bases. Germline V lookup: CDR1 SGDLS, CDR2 YYNGEE. The CDR3 has 15 residues. Germline trimming cut 4 bases from V and 7 bases from J; bases unmatched to any gene: 9.

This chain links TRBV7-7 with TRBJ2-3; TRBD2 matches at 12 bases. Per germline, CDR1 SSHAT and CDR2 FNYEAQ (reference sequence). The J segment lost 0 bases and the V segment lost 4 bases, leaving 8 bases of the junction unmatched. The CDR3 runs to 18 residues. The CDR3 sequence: CASSSRTSGVTSTDTQYF. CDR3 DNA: TGTGCCAGCAGCTCACGGACTAGCGGGGTGACTAGCACAGATACGCAGTATTTT.

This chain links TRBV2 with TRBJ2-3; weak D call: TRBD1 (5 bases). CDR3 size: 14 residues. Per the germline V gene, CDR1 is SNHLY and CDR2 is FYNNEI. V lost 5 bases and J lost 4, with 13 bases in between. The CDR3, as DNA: TGTGCCAGCAGTCCGGGCCAAGGGGCAGATACGCAGTATTTT. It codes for CASSPGQGADTQYF.

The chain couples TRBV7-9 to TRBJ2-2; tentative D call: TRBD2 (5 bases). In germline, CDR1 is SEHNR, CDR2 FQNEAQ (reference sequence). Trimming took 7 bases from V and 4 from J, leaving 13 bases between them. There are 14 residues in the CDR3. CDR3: CASTRRMSTGELFF. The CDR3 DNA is TGTGCCAGCACGCGGAGGATGAGCACCGGGGAGCTGTTTTTT.